Listed below are T cell receptor beta chains from one sample, sequenced in a study of T-cell memory formation after mild COVID-19. TCRdb processed the 5' RACE reads anew with MiXCR; each CDR3 protein has one entry. This table has around 200,000 distinct CDR3 sequences, over 7.5% appearing once. Sequencing was carried out using PBMCs or a T cell subset sorted from them (not recorded which). The receptors were sampled from a man younger than 35 who had mild COVID-19 (a few samples of this study predate the infection). Cell type and time point are not known. The CDR3 runs from the conserved cysteine through the conserved F or W. Fields, in order: V gene, CDR3 protein.

>TRBV30
CAWTQNYGYTF
>TRBV18
CASSPFPPSLGVYNEQFF
>TRBV29-1
CSVGAYNEQFF
>TRBV9
CASSQLAGGPGEQYF
>TRBV5-5
CASSLAVLQETQYF
>TRBV27
CASSLSMGIAGADTQYF
>TRBV5-1
CASSFGLAPLNEQFF
>TRBV24-1
CATSEDPDREEETQYF
>TRBV7-2
CASSFTPITDTQYF
>TRBV7-2
CASSFTGFPKGSGKLFF